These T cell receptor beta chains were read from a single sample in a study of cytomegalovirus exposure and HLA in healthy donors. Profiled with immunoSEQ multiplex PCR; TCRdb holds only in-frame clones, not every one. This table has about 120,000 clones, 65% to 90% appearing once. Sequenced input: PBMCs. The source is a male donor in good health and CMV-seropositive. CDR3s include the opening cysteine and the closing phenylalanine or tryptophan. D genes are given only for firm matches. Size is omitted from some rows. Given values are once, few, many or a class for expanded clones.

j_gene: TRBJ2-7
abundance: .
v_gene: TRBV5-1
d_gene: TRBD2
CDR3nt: TGCGCCAGCACCTTAAACCTACTAGCGGGAGTAGACGAGCAGTACTTC
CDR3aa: CASTLNLLAGVDEQYF

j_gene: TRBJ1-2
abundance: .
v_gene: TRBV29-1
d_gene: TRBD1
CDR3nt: TGCAGCGTCCAGGGGGCCAATGGCTACACCTTC
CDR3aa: CSVQGANGYTF

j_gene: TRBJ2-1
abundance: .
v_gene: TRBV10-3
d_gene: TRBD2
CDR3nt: TGTGCCATCAGGAAGGGACTAGATTCCTACAATGAGCAGTTCTTC
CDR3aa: CAIRKGLDSYNEQFF

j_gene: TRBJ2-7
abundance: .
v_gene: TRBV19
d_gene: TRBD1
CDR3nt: TGTGCCAGTAGTGAGGGCCAGGGGGTCCACGAGCAGTACTTC
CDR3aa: CASSEGQGVHEQYF

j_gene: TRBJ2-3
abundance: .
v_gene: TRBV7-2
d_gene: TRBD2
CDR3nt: TGTGCCAGCAGCTTGTTAGCGGGATCGTTTAGCACAGATACGCAGTATTTT
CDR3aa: CASSLLAGSFSTDTQYF

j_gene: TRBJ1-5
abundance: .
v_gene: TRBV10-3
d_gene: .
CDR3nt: TGTGCCATCAGGAGGGAGGTGGGTCAGCCCCAGCATTTT
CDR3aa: CAIRREVGQPQHF

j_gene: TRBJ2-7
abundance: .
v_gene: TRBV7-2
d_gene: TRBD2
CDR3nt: TGTGCCAGCAGCTTAGTCCCGGGACTAGCGGGAGGGTCTGAGCAGTACTTC
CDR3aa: CASSLVPGLAGGSEQYF

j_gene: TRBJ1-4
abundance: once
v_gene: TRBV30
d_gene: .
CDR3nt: TGTGCCTGGAGTCAGAGGTTTAATGAAAAACTGTTTTTT
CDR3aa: CAWSQRFNEKLFF

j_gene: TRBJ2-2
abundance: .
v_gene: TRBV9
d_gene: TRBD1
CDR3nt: TGTGCCAGCAGCGTAGGGACCGCCGACAGGGCGCACACCGGGGAGCTGTTTTTT
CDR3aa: CASSVGTADRAHTGELFF

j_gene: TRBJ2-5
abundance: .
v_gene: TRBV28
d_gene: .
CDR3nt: TGTGCCAGCAGCCTGGGACTGGAAGAGACCCAGTACTTC
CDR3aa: CASSLGLEETQYF

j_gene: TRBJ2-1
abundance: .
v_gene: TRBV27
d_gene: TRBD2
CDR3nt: TGTGCCAGCAGCGACGGGACTAGCGGTAATGAGCAGTTCTTC
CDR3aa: CASSDGTSGNEQFF

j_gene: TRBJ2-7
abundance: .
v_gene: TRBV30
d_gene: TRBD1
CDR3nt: TGTGCCTGGAGTACGACAGGGATCGGGGAGCAGTACTTC
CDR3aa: CAWSTTGIGEQYF

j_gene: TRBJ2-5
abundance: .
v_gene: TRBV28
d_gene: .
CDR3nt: TGTGCCAGCAGTTTTCACGGGGATTTCCAAGAGACCCAGTACTTC
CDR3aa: CASSFHGDFQETQYF

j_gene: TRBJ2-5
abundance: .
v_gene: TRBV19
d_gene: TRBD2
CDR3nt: TGTGCCAGTAGTATTGAGGCTAGCGGACAAGAGACCCAGTACTTC
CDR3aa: CASSIEASGQETQYF

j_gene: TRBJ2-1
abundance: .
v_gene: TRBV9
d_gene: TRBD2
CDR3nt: TGTGCCGGCAGCGTAGGAAGCGGGAGGGGAGGCAATGAGCAGTTCTTC
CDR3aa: CAGSVGSGRGGNEQFF

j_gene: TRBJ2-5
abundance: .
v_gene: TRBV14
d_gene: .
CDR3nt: TGTGCCAGCAGCCACTCCCGTACACAGGGCCAATACCTCCAAGAGACCCAGTACTTC
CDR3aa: CASSHSRTQGQYLQETQYF

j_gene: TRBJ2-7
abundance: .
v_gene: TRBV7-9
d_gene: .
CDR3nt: TGTTCCAGCAGCTTAGCTGGGGGGGGCGAAGGATCCTACGAGCAGTACTTC
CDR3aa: CSSSLAGGGEGSYEQYF

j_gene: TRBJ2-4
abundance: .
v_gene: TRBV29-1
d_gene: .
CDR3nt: TGCAGCGTTGGCCGCAGCGGAGGATTTCAGTACTTC
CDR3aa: CSVGRSGGFQYF

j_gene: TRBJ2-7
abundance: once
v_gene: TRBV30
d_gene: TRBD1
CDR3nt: TGTGCCTACCGACAGGGATTTTCCGAGCAGTACTTC
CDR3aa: CAYRQGFSEQYF

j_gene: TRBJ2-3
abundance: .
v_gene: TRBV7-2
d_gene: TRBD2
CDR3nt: TGTGCCAGCAGCCTTAGCGGGTACCGCACAGATACGCAGTATTTT
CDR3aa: CASSLSGYRTDTQYF

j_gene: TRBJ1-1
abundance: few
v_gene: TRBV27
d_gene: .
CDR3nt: TGTGCCAGCAGTTTGGTGCGGGCCCACCCCGAAGCTTTCTTT
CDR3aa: CASSLVRAHPEAFF

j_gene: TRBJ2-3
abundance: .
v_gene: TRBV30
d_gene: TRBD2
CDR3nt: TGTGCCTGGGAAATGGGACTAGCGGGAGATACGCAGTATTTT
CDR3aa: CAWEMGLAGDTQYF

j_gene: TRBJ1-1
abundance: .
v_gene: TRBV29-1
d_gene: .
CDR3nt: TGCAGCGTTGTTGCGGGGAGCCGCACTGAAGCTTTCTTT
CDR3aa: CSVVAGSRTEAFF

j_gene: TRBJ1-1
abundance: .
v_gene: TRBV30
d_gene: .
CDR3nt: TGTGCCTGGAGTGTCCTATCTGAAGCTTTCTTT
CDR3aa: CAWSVLSEAFF

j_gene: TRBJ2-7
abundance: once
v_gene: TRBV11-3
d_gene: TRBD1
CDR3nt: TGTGCCAGCAGCTCGTCCGGACAGGGTGACGAGCAGTACTTC
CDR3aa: CASSSSGQGDEQYF

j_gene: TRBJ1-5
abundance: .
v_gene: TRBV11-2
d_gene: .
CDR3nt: TGTGCCAGCAGCTTAGGGACAGATTATAGCAATCAGCCCCAGCATTTT
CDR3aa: CASSLGTDYSNQPQHF

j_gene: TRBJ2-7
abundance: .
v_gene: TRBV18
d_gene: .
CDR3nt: TGTGCCAGCTCCCCCTGGGGAGGAACAGATTCCTACGAGCAGTACTTC
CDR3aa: CASSPWGGTDSYEQYF

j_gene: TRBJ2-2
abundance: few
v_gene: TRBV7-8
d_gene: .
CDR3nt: TGTGCCAGCAGCTTGGCTAGCGCGAACACCGGGGAGCTGTTTTTT
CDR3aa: CASSLASANTGELFF

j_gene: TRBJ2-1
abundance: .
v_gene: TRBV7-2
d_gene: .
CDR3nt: TGTGCCAGCAGCTTGCGGCTAGCTTACAATGAGCAGTTCTTC
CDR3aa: CASSLRLAYNEQFF

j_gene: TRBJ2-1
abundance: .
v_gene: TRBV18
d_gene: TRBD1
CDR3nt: TGTGCCAGCTCACCAGGGGACAGGGGAGACTACAATGAGCAGTTCTTC
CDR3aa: CASSPGDRGDYNEQFF

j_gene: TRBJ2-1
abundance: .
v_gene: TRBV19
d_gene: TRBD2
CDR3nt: TGTGCCAGTAGTTTAGCGGGAGCGGGCTACAATGAGCAGTTCTTC
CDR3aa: CASSLAGAGYNEQFF

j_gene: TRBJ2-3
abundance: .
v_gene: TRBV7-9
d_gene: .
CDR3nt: TGTGCCAGCAGCCGTGGACAGAACACAGATACGCAGTATTTT
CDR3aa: CASSRGQNTDTQYF

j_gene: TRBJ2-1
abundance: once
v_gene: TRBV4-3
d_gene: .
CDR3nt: TGCGCCAGCAGCCAAGCCCCGGGAAATAAGCAGTTCTTC
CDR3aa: CASSQAPGNKQFF

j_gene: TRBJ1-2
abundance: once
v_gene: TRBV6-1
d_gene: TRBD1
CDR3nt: TGTGCCAGCCTCGAACAGGGGCTTCTTGGCTACACCTTC
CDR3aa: CASLEQGLLGYTF

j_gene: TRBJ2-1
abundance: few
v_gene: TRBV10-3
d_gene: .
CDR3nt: TGTGCCATCAGTGAGCGGAATGAGCAGTTCTTC
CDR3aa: CAISERNEQFF

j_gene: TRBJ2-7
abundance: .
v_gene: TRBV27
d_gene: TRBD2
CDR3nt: TGTGCCAGCAGTGACATCGGGAGGACACGCGGCGAGCAGTACTTC
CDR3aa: CASSDIGRTRGEQYF

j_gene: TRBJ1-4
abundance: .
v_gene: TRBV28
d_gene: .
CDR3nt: TGTGCCAGCAGTTTAGGGAGGGAGGCATTAAAAGAAAAACTGTTTTTT
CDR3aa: CASSLGREALKEKLFF

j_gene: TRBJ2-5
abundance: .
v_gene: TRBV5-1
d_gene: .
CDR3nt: TGCGCCAGCAGCTTGCGGCAGAGCGAGGGGACCCAGTACTTC
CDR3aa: CASSLRQSEGTQYF

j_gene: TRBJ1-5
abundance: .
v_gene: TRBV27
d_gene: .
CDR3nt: TGTGCCAGCAGTTTTGACAGTAGACGCAATCAGCCCCAGCATTTT
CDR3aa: CASSFDSRRNQPQHF

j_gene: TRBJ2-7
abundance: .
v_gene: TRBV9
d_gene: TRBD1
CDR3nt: TGTGCCAGCAGCTCAGGGACAGGGGGCATGTACGAGCAGTACTTC
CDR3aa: CASSSGTGGMYEQYF

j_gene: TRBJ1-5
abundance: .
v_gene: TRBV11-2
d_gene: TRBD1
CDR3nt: TGTGCCAGCAGTTCCGGGACAGGGGCCAATCAGCCCCAGCATTTT
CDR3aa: CASSSGTGANQPQHF

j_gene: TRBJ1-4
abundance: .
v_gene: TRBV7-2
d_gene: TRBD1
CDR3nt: TGTGCCAGCAGCCCCCAGGACAGGGGTGGAGAAAAACTGTTTTTT
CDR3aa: CASSPQDRGGEKLFF

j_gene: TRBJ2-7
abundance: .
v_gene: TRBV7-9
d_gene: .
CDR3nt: TGTGCCAGCAGCTTAGCTGGGGGGGGCGAAGGATCCTACGAGCAGTACTTC
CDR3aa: CASSLAGGGEGSYEQYF

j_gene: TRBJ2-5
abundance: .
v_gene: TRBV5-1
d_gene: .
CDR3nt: TGCGCCAGCAGCTTGACCATTAGGGGTGAGACCCAGTACTTC
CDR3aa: CASSLTIRGETQYF

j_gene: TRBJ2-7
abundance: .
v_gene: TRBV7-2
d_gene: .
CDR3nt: TGTGCCAGCAGCTTCAGCTACGAGCAGTACTTC
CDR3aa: CASSFSYEQYF

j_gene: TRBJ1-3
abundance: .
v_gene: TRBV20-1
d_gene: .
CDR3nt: TGCAGTGCTCGGGTCAAAAACACCATATATTTT
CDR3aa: CSARVKNTIYF

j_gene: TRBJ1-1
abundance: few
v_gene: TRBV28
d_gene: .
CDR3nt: TGTGCCAGCAGTTTAGGGCAGGGGCCGAACACTGAAGCTTTCTTT
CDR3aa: CASSLGQGPNTEAFF

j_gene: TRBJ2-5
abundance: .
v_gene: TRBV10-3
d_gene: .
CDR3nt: TGTGCCATTCCGGGGGCGGGAGTCGGGGAGACCCAGTACTTC
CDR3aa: CAIPGAGVGETQYF

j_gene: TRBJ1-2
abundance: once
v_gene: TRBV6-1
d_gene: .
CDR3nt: TGTGCCAGCGGGGAGGGGATCTATGGCTACACCTTC
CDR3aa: CASGEGIYGYTF

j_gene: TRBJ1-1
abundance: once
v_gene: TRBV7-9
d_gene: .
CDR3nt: TGTGCCAGCAGCTTTGGGGGCGTGAACACTGAAGCTTTCTTT
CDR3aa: CASSFGGVNTEAFF

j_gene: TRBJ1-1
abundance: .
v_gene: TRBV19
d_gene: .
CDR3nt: TGTGCCAGTAGTATGGGGGCGAACACTGAAGCTTTCTTT
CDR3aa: CASSMGANTEAFF